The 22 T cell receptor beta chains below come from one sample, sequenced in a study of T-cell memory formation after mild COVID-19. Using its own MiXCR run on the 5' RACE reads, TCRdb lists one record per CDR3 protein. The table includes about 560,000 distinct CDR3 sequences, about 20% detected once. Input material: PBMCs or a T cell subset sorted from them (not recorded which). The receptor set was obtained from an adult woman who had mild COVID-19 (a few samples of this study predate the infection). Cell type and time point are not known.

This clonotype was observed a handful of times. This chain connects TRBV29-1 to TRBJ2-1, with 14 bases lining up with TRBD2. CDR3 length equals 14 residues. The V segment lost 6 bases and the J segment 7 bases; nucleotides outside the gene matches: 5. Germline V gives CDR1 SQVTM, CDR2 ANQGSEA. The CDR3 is CSVYGTSGGNEQFF. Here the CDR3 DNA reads TGCAGCGTCTACGGGACTAGCGGGGGTAATGAGCAGTTCTTC.

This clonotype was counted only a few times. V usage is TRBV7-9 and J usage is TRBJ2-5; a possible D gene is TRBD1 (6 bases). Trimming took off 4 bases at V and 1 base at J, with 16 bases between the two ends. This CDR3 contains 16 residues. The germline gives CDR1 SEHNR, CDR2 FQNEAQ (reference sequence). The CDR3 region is CASSSRDNPGQETQYF. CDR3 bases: TGTGCCAGCAGCTCCCGGGACAACCCAGGCCAAGAGACCCAGTACTTC.

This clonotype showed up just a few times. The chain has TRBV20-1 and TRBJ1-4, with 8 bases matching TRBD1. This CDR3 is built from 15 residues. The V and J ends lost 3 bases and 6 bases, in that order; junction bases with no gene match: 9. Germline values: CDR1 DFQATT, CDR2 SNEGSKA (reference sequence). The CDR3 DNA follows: TGCAGTGCTAGTCTCAGGACAGGGAGTTATGAAAAACTGTTTTTT. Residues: CSASLRTGSYEKLFF.

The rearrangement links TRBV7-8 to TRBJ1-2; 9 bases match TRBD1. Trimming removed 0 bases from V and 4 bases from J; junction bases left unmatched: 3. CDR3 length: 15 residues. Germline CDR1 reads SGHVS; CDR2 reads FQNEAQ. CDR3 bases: TGTGCCAGCAGCTTAGCGGGACAGGGAGTCTATGGCTACACCTTC. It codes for CASSLAGQGVYGYTF. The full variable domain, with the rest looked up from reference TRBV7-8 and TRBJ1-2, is GAGVSQSPRYKVAKRGQDVALRCDPISGHVSLFWYQQALGQGPEFLTYFQNEAQLDKSGLPSDRFFAERPEGSVSTLKIQRTQQEDSAVYLCASSLAGQGVYGYTFGSGTRLTVV.

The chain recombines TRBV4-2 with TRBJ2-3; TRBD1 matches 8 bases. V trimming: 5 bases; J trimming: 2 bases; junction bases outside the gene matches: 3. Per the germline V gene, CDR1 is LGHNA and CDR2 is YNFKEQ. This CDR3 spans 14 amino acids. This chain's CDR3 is CASSGTGLTDTQYF. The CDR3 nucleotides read TGTGCCAGCAGCGGGACAGGACTCACAGATACGCAGTATTTT.

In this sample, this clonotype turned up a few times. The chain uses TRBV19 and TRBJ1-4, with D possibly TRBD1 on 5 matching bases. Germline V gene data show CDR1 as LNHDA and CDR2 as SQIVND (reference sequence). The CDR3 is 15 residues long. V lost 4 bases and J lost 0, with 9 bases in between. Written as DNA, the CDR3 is TGTGCCAGTAGTAGTCGGGACTCAACTAATGAAAAACTGTTTTTT. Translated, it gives CASSSRDSTNEKLFF.

In DNA form, the CDR3 reads TGTGCCAGCAGCCAAGACTGGGGGCAAGGAGATACGCAGTATTTT. This sequence encodes CASSQDWGQGDTQYF. This chain joins TRBV14 and TRBJ2-3; D possibly corresponds to TRBD1 (6 bases). From germline, CDR1 is SGHDN and CDR2 FVKESK. V was cut by 0 bases and J by 5 bases, with 12 bases left in between. The CDR3 contains 15 residues.

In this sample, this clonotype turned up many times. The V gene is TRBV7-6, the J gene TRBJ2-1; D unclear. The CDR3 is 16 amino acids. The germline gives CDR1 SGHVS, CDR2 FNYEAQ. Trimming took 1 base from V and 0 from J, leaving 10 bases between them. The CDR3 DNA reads TGTGCCAGCAGCTTAGTCTCGGCGAGCTCCTACAATGAGCAGTTCTTC. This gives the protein CASSLVSASSYNEQFF.

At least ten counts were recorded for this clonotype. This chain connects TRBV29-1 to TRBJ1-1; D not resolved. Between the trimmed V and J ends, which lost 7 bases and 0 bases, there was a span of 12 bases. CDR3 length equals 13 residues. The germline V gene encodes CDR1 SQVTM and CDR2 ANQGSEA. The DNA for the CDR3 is TGCAGCGGTAGTAGCCTAATGAACACTGAAGCTTTCTTT. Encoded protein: CSGSSLMNTEAFF.

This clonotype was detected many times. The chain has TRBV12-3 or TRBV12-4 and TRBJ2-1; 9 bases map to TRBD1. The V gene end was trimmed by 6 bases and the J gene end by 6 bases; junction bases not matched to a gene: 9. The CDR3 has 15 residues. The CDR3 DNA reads TGTGCCAGCAGAGAACAGGGGGCGCTGGGCAATGAGCAGTTCTTC. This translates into CASREQGALGNEQFF.

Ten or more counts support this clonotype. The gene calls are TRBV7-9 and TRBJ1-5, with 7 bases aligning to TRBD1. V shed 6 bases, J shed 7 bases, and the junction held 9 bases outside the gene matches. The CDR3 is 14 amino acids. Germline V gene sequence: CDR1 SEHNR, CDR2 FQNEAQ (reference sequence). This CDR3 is CASSPGTVNQPQHF. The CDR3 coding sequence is TGTGCCAGCAGTCCCGGGACAGTAAACCAGCCCCAGCATTTT.

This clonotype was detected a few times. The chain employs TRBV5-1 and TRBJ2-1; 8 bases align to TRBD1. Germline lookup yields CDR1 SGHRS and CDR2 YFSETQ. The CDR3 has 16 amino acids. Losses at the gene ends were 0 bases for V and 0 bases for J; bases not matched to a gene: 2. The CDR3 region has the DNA TGCGCCAGCAGCTTGGGGACAGGGAGCTCCTACAATGAGCAGTTCTTC. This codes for CASSLGTGSSYNEQFF. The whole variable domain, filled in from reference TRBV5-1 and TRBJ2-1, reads KAGVTQTPRYLIKTRGQQVTLSCSPISGHRSVSWYQQTPGQGLQFLFEYFSETQRNKGNFPGRFSGRQFSNSRSEMNVSTLELGDSALYLCASSLGTGSSYNEQFFGPGTRLTVL.

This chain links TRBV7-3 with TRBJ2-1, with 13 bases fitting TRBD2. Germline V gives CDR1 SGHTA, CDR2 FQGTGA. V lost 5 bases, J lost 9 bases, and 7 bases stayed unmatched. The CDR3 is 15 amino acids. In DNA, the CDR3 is TGTGCCAGCAGCACAGGGGGGACTAGCGGGATTGAGCAGTTCTTC. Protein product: CASSTGGTSGIEQFF.

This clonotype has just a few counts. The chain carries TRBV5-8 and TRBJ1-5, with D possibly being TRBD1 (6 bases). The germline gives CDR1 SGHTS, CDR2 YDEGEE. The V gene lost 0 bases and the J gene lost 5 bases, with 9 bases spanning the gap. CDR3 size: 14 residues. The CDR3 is CASSLDRVDQPQHF. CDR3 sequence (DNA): TGTGCCAGCAGCTTGGACAGGGTGGATCAGCCCCAGCATTTT.

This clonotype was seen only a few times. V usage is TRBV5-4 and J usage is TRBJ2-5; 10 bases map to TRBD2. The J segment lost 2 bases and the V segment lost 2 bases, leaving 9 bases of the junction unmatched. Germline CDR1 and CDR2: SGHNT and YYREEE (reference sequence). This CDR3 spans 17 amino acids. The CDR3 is CASSFGLAGVGQETQYF. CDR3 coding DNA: TGTGCCAGCAGCTTCGGGCTAGCGGGGGTGGGGCAAGAGACCCAGTACTTC. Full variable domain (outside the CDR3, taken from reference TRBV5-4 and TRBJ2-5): ETGVTQSPTHLIKTRGQQVTLRCSSQSGHNTVSWYQQALGQGPQFIFQYYREEENGRGNFPPRFSGLQFPNYSSELNVNALELDDSALYLCASSFGLAGVGQETQYFGPGTRLLVL.

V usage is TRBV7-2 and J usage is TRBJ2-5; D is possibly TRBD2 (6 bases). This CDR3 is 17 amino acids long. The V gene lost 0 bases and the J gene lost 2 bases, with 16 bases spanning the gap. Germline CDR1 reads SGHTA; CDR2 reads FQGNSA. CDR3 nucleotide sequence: TGTGCCAGCAGCTTAGCGCGAAGAGGGACTCCGCAAGAGACCCAGTACTTC. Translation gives CASSLARRGTPQETQYF.

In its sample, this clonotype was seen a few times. CDR3 protein: CASSYSNPALQETQYF. The CDR3 DNA reads TGTGCCAGCAGTTACTCGAATCCGGCCTTACAAGAGACCCAGTACTTC. The chain links TRBV6-6 to TRBJ2-5; no reliable D call. The CDR3 runs 16 residues. Per germline, CDR1 MNHNY and CDR2 SVGAGI (reference sequence). Trimming took off 0 bases at V and 2 bases at J, with 13 bases between the two ends.

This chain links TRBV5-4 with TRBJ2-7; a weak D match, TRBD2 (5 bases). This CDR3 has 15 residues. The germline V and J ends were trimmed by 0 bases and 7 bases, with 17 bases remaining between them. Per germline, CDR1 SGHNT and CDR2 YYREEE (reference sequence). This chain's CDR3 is CASSLESVSRGEQYF. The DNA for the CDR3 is TGTGCCAGCAGCTTGGAATCGGTTAGCCGCGGGGAGCAGTACTTC.

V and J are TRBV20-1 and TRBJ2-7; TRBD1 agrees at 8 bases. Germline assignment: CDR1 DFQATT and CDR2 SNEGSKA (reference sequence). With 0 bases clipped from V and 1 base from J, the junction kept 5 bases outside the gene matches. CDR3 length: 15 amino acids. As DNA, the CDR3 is TGCAGTGCTAGAGACCATGGACAGGGATCCTACGAGCAGTACTTC. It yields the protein CSARDHGQGSYEQYF.

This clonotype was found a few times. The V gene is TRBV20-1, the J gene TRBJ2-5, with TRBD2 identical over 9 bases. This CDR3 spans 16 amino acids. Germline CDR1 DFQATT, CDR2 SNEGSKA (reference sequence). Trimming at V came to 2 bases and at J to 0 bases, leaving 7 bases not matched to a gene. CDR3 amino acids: CSARPASGGNQETQYF. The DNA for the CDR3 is TGCAGTGCTAGACCCGCCAGCGGGGGGAACCAAGAGACCCAGTACTTC.

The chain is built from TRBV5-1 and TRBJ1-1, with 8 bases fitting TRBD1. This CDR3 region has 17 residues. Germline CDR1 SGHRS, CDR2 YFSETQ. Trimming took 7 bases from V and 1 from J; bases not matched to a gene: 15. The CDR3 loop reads CASSPLDRATRNTEAFF. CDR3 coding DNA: TGCGCCAGCTCACCTCTGGACAGGGCGACTCGGAACACTGAAGCTTTCTTT.

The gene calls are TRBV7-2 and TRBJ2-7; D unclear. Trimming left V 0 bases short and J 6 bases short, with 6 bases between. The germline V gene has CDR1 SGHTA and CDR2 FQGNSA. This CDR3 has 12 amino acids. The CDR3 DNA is TGTGCCAGCAGCTTAGCCCCTTCCGAGCAGTACTTC. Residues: CASSLAPSEQYF.